This T cell receptor (beta chain) was identified during a study of T cells in Graves' hyperthyroidism and ophthalmopathy. Findings and limits, study-wide: Ophthalmopathy cases were set apart from stable hyperthyroidism by a 13 V-J model. In blood, most of the thyroid clonotypes expanded above 0.001 were also present.

These patients, aged 18 to 65, had recently diagnosed hyperthyroidism lasting under 2 months. Patients with uncontrolled infections, other autoimmune diseases, pregnancy or lactation were excluded. Germline V lookup: CDR1 DFQATT, CDR2 SNEGSKA (reference sequence). Trimming took 1 base from V and 5 from J; bases not matched to a gene: 11. The CDR3 spans 16 residues. From RNA transcripts, TCR beta CDR3 regions were amplified. HTBI primers drove first-round RT-PCR of the TCR CDR3. TCRdb itself ran the multiplex PCR reads through MiXCR, one entry per CDR3 protein. In the table there are about 560,000 distinct CDR3 sequences, 46% of which are singletons. Regarding this clonotype: Its cognate antigen is unknown.

J is TRBJ2-5 and V is TRBV20-1; 9 bases map to TRBD2. The receptor comes from a woman between 18 and 29 years old with Graves' hyperthyroidism. The sequencing input was peripheral blood or thyroid tissue (not recorded which). The CDR3 region has the DNA TGCAGTGCTAGAGTGGCGGGAGGGCCCTCTCTGGAGACCCAGTACTTC. Protein product: CSARVAGGPSLETQYF.